Listed here are 17 T cell receptor beta chains from one sample, sequenced in a study of cytomegalovirus exposure and HLA in healthy donors. PCR amplification relied on 60 Vbeta primers (plus 13 Jbeta primers). Some clones are missing from TCRdb's copy, which holds only in-frame ones; the method was immunoSEQ multiplex PCR. The sample consists of under 150,000 clones, nearly 80% of them appearing once. Sample: PBMCs. All receptors come from a male donor in good health and CMV-seronegative.

The gene calls are TRBV5-1 and TRBJ1-1, with D hard to call. V was pared by 3 bases and J by 0 bases, with 6 bases between. The CDR3 has 13 residues. Germline lookup yields CDR1 SGHRS and CDR2 YFSETQ. The CDR3: CASSSSMNTEAFF. CDR3 in DNA: TGCGCCAGCAGCTCTTCTATGAACACTGAAGCTTTCTTT.

The V call is TRBV4-1, the J call TRBJ1-4, with D perhaps TRBD1 (6 bases). There are 16 residues in the CDR3. The V end lost 5 bases, the J end lost 6 bases, and 19 bases lay between the germline ends. From germline, CDR1 is MGHRA and CDR2 YSYEKL. CDR3 DNA sequence: TGCGCCAGCAGCTTCAAGATAGGGGGTCACGATGAAAAACTGTTTTTT. This codes for CASSFKIGGHDEKLFF.

The CDR3 here is CASSQAPPRGGYGYTF. As DNA, the CDR3 is TGCGCCAGCAGCCAGGCACCCCCCCGGGGGGGGTATGGCTACACCTTC. This chain connects TRBV4-3 to TRBJ1-2; tentative D call: TRBD1 (5 bases). Deletions cut 3 bases from V and 5 bases from J, with 19 bases between. The CDR3 has 16 residues. The germline V gene has CDR1 LGHNA and CDR2 YSLEER.

This clone was found a few times. The chain combines TRBV7-2 with TRBJ2-5; 9 bases agree with TRBD2. CDR1 and CDR2 (germline): SGHTA, FQGNSA. Trimming took 1 base from V and 5 from J; bases not matched to a gene: 8. This CDR3 has 16 residues. CDR3 sequence: CASSLVVAGAGETQYF. CDR3 bases: TGTGCCAGCAGCTTAGTAGTAGCGGGGGCTGGGGAGACCCAGTACTTC.

The chain has TRBV6-6 and TRBJ1-1, with D possibly being TRBD1 (5 bases). Germline-derived CDR1 and CDR2 are MNHNY and SVGAGI (reference sequence). The V and J ends lost 4 bases and 2 bases respectively, with 14 bases between them. This CDR3 region has 15 residues. The CDR3 DNA sequence: TGTGCCAGCAGTTCCTCATTGACAGAAAACACTGAAGCTTTCTTT. This sequence encodes CASSSSLTENTEAFF.

The chain recombines TRBV6-5 with TRBJ1-5; D may be TRBD1 (6 bases). The germline V gene has CDR1 MNHEY and CDR2 SVGAGI. The CDR3 contains 14 residues. V shed 4 bases and J shed 5 bases, with 12 bases lying between them. The CDR3 spells CASSSRQVDQPQHF. The CDR3 bases are TGTGCCAGCAGTTCCCGACAGGTTGATCAGCCCCAGCATTTT.

The chain couples TRBV28 to TRBJ1-5; tentative D call: TRBD1 (6 bases). The CDR3 consists of 14 residues. Germline values: CDR1 MDHEN, CDR2 SYDVKM. V was clipped by 3 bases and J by 7 bases, with 13 bases between them. CDR3 sequence: CASSLGTPTQPQHF. CDR3 sequence (DNA): TGTGCCAGCAGTTTGGGGACACCGACGCAGCCCCAGCATTTT.

The chain combines TRBV6-1 with TRBJ2-3; no firm D call. This CDR3 is 13 amino acids long. CDR1 MNHNS and CDR2 SASEGT come from the germline V gene. V was trimmed by 5 bases and J by 3 bases, leaving 9 bases between them. Here the CDR3 reads CASSSPMTDTQYF. CDR3 coding DNA: TGTGCCAGCAGTTCGCCTATGACAGATACGCAGTATTTT.

The chain couples TRBV2 to TRBJ2-1; D is uncertain. This CDR3 comprises 13 residues. Between the trimmed V and J ends, which lost 7 bases and 6 bases, there was a span of 13 bases. Germline V gene data show CDR1 as SNHLY and CDR2 as FYNNEI. CDR3 DNA sequence: TGTGCCAGCATCGATAGAGGCCGCAATGAGCAGTTCTTC. This encodes CASIDRGRNEQFF.

V and J are TRBV5-1 and TRBJ2-3, with 8 bases identical to TRBD1. The length of the CDR3 is 14 residues. Germline CDR1 is SGHRS and CDR2 is YFSETQ. After removal of 5 bases from V and 3 bases from J, the junction contained 5 bases not matched to a gene. The chain's CDR3 is CASRQGARTDTQYF. The CDR3 region has the DNA TGCGCCAGCAGGCAGGGGGCGAGGACAGATACGCAGTATTTT.

This chain joins TRBV5-4 and TRBJ1-2; D is undetermined. CDR1 and CDR2 from the germline V gene are SGHNT and YYREEE (reference sequence). CDR3 size: 14 residues. Trimming pared 6 bases from V and 2 bases from J, leaving 14 bases between. The CDR3 sequence is CASTHPSSNYGYTF. The CDR3 DNA sequence: TGTGCCAGCACCCACCCCTCAAGCAACTATGGCTACACCTTC.

V is TRBV2 and J is TRBJ2-7; 9 bases fit TRBD1. Germline-derived CDR1 and CDR2 are SNHLY and FYNNEI. The CDR3 sequence is 16 residues long. J was trimmed by 9 bases and V by 5 bases; bases with no gene match: 17. The CDR3, as DNA: TGTGCCAGCAGTCCCTTGGGGGGGACAGGGCTTGTGGTGCAGTACTTC. Amino acids: CASSPLGGTGLVVQYF.

As for this clone: The sample has other DNA sequences that encode this CDR3 too. Here the CDR3 reads CASSPSSGTPYGYTF. CDR3 coding DNA: TGTGCCAGCAGCCCTTCGTCCGGGACACCGTATGGCTACACCTTC. The chain carries TRBV7-8 and TRBJ1-2; D might be TRBD1 (6 bases). The CDR3 has 15 residues. The germline V gene has CDR1 SGHVS and CDR2 FQNEAQ. The V end lost 5 bases, the J end lost 5 bases, and 18 bases lay between the germline ends.

This clone was observed once. The gene calls are TRBV4-1 and TRBJ1-2; D unresolved. Trimming shortened V by 1 base and J by 8 bases, and 11 bases separated the two germline ends. Germline lookup yields CDR1 MGHRA and CDR2 YSYEKL. This CDR3 region has 13 residues. The CDR3 coding sequence is TGCGCCAGCAGCCAAGCGGGGTTGGGCGGCTACACCTTC. It encodes CASSQAGLGGYTF.

This clone has only one observation. The V and J genes are TRBV14 and TRBJ1-5; TRBD1 matches 7 bases. CDR3 size: 14 residues. The V gene's germline CDR1 is SGHDN and CDR2 FVKESK. V dropped 4 bases and J dropped 0; count of bases not matched to a gene: 0. CDR3 sequence reads: CASSRTGSNQPQHF. The CDR3 region has the DNA TGTGCCAGCAGCCGGACAGGTAGCAATCAGCCCCAGCATTTT.

This clone was recorded a few times. The V and J genes are TRBV2 and TRBJ1-4; 7 nucleotides agree with TRBD1. Trimming took 8 bases from V and 1 from J; bases not matched to a gene: 7. Looked up from germline, CDR1 is SNHLY and CDR2 is FYNNEI. CDR3 length: 15 residues. The CDR3 coding sequence is TGTGCCAGCGGCGGGACAGAGTTAACTAATGAAAAACTGTTTTTT. It is translated as CASGGTELTNEKLFF.

The chain couples TRBV4-3 to TRBJ2-6; 7 nucleotides align to TRBD2. Germline V gene lookup returns CDR1 LGHNA and CDR2 YSLEER. The V and J ends lost 5 bases and 4 bases, in that order; junction bases with no gene match: 8. There are 16 residues in the CDR3. The CDR3 nucleotides read TGCGCCAGCAGCAGAGGGGAGGGCTCCGGGGCCAACGTCCTGACTTTC. Amino acid sequence: CASSRGEGSGANVLTF.